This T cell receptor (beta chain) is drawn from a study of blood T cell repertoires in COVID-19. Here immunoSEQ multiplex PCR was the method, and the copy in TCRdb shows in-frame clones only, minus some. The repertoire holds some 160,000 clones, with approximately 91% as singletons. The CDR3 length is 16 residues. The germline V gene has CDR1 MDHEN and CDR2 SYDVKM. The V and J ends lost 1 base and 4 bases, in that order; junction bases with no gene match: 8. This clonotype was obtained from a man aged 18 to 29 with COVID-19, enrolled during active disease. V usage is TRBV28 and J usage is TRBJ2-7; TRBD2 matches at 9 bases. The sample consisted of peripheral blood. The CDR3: CASSLSDLGLAYEQYF. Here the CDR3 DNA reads TGTGCCAGCAGTTTATCGGATCTTGGACTAGCGTACGAGCAGTACTTC. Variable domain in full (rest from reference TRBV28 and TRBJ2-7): DVKVTQSSRYLVKRTGEKVFLECVQDMDHENMFWYRQDPGLGLRLIYFSYDVKMKEKGDIPEGYSVSREKKERFSLILESASTNQTSMYLCASSLSDLGLAYEQYFGPGTRLTVT.